This T cell receptor (beta chain) was found in a study of T cell changes during pregnancy in multiple sclerosis. The CDR3 consists of 16 residues. Per the germline V gene, CDR1 is ENHRY and CDR2 is SYGVKD. V shed 0 bases and J 3 bases; nucleotides not matched to a gene: 4. Clones were read by immunoSEQ multiplex PCR, and TCRdb kept only the in-frame ones, dropping some. Found here are roughly 80,000 clones, around 92% of them singletons; the top ten hold almost 1.5%. The chain recombines TRBV10-3 with TRBJ1-5; 8 bases match TRBD1. The TCR originated in a female donor with multiple sclerosis, enrolled in a pregnancy study. The source material was peripheral blood, sampled before pregnancy. The CDR3 sequence is CAISESWGQDNQPQHF. CDR3 coding DNA: TGTGCCATCAGTGAGTCGTGGGGACAGGACAATCAGCCCCAGCATTTT.